Sequencing of this T cell receptor (beta chain) was carried out in a study of T cell responses to AZD1222 COVID-19 vaccine. Assay: immunoSEQ multiplex PCR; the TCRdb copy retains only in-frame clones and omits some. The repertoire holds around 130,000 clones, with more than 70% as singletons. In this sample, this clone turned up a few times. The CDR3 extends over 11 amino acids. Germline V CDR1 and CDR2: SQVTM, ANQGSEA. V lost 8 bases to trimming and J lost 4 bases; unmatched junction nucleotides: 3. Specimen: peripheral blood, collected 28 days after the second AZD1222 dose. The chain recombines TRBV29-1 with TRBJ1-1; 8 nucleotides line up with TRBD1. The TCR originated in an adult who received the AZD1222 COVID-19 vaccine. The CDR3 spells CSLTGGTEAFF. The CDR3, as DNA: TGCAGCCTAACAGGGGGCACTGAAGCTTTCTTT.